Below, 25 T cell receptor beta chains from the same sample are listed, as sequenced in a study of T cells after yellow fever vaccination. TCRdb fed the 5' RACE reads into MiXCR, producing one record per CDR3 protein. This table has about 400,000 distinct CDR3 sequences, approximately 10% appearing once. The sequenced sample was PBMCs, obtained on the day of the first yellow fever vaccination. Receptor source: a man aged 18-30 years who received the YFV17D yellow fever vaccine.

The V and J genes are TRBV10-3 and TRBJ2-7, with D uncertain. Germline-derived CDR1 and CDR2 are ENHRY and SYGVKD. V was pared by 3 bases and J by 3 bases, with 6 bases between. The CDR3 is made up of 12 amino acids. The CDR3 DNA sequence: TGTGCCATCAGTGACCCTGGCTACGAGCAGTACTTC. Protein: CAISDPGYEQYF.

The DNA for the CDR3 is TGTGCCAGCAGGGCCGGGACAGGGGGTCGAGAGCAGTACTTC. Its protein is CASRAGTGGREQYF. This chain links TRBV6-1 with TRBJ2-7, with 11 bases that match TRBD1. With 6 bases clipped from V and 7 bases from J, the junction kept 8 bases outside the gene matches. Germline CDR1 MNHNS, CDR2 SASEGT. This CDR3 is 14 amino acids long.

The chain carries TRBV7-9 and TRBJ2-7; possible D gene TRBD2, 6 bases. Per the germline V gene, CDR1 is SEHNR and CDR2 is FQNEAQ (reference sequence). The CDR3 is 13 residues long. The germline V and J ends were trimmed by 11 bases and 4 bases, with 18 bases remaining between them. The CDR3 reads CAAADGGRYEQYV. For the CDR3, the DNA is TGTGCCGCAGCGGATGGGGGGAGATACGAGCAGTACGTC.

The V gene is TRBV20-1, the J gene TRBJ2-7; possibly TRBD1 for D (5 bases). CDR1 and CDR2 (germline): DFQATT, SNEGSKA (reference sequence). Trimming took 0 bases from V and 7 from J, leaving 13 bases between them. The CDR3 contains 13 residues. The CDR3 sequence: CSARDPPQGEQYV. CDR3 DNA sequence: TGCAGTGCTAGAGATCCCCCCCAGGGTGAGCAGTACGTC.

This clonotype has more than one count but fewer than ten. The chain recombines TRBV5-1 with TRBJ1-4, with D unresolved. The CDR3 consists of 15 residues. The V end lost 1 base, the J end lost 4 bases, and 11 bases lay between the germline ends. Germline loops: CDR1 SGHRS, CDR2 YFSETQ. The CDR3 sequence: CASSLTGPDNEKLFF. CDR3 DNA sequence: TGCGCCAGCAGCTTGACGGGTCCGGATAATGAAAAACTGTTTTTT.

Many counts were recorded for this clonotype. This chain links TRBV12-3 or TRBV12-4 with TRBJ2-3; D possibly corresponds to TRBD1 (6 bases). The CDR3 length is 16 residues. Trimming removed 6 bases at V and 0 bases at J, with 16 bases between. Here the CDR3 DNA reads TGTGCCAGCAGGTCAGACAGGCCACCTAGCACAGATACGCAGTATTTT. This encodes CASRSDRPPSTDTQYF.

This chain uses TRBV7-2 with TRBJ2-1; 12 nucleotides line up with TRBD2. The trim removed 5 bases at V and 5 bases at J, leaving 4 bases unmatched. There are 15 residues in the CDR3. Germline CDR1 SGHTA, CDR2 FQGNSA. The CDR3 here is CASSNLAGGHNEQFF. Here the CDR3 DNA reads TGTGCCAGCAGCAATCTAGCGGGGGGGCACAATGAGCAGTTCTTC.

In its sample, this clonotype was seen a few times. This chain connects TRBV6-5 to TRBJ2-3, with TRBD2 identical over 9 bases. CDR1 is MNHEY, CDR2 SVGAGI, per germline. After removal of 4 bases from V and 5 bases from J, the junction contained 10 bases not matched to a gene. The CDR3 is made up of 16 amino acids. CDR3 amino acids: CASSSETSGGKDTQYF. The CDR3 DNA follows: TGTGCCAGCAGTTCAGAGACTAGCGGTGGCAAAGATACGCAGTATTTT.

The rearrangement uses TRBV5-1 and TRBJ2-3; 8 positions agree with TRBD1. The CDR3 runs to 18 residues. Germline V lookup: CDR1 SGHRS, CDR2 YFSETQ. J gave up 2 bases and V 0 bases, and 11 bases lay outside the gene matches. The CDR3 region has the DNA TGCGCCAGCAGCTTGGTAACAACCGGGACAGGTCCCACAGATACGCAGTATTTT. This sequence encodes CASSLVTTGTGPTDTQYF.

The chain employs TRBV5-1 and TRBJ2-2, with a tentative D call TRBD2 (5 bases). There are 15 residues in the CDR3. V dropped 0 bases and J dropped 13 bases, with 19 bases sitting between them. Germline CDR1 reads SGHRS; CDR2 reads YFSETQ. CDR3 bases: TGCGCCAGCAGCTTGGTGGACGTGCACGGAGGCGGGCTGTTTTTT. It translates to CASSLVDVHGGGLFF.

This clonotype was found a few times. The chain combines TRBV6-2 or TRBV6-3 with TRBJ2-3; D gene uncertain. The ends were cut back, 6 bases at V and 0 bases at J, with 13 bases in the middle. The CDR3 has 15 residues. Germline-derived CDR1 and CDR2 are MNHEY and SVGEGT. CDR3 nucleotide sequence: TGTGCCAGCAGCCGGATTACGGTTAGCACAGATACGCAGTATTTT. This sequence encodes CASSRITVSTDTQYF.

The chain couples TRBV4-1 to TRBJ2-6; 9 bases are a match to TRBD1. The length of the CDR3 is 16 residues. V dropped 7 bases and J dropped 4; count of bases not matched to a gene: 8. Germline CDR1 reads MGHRA; CDR2 reads YSYEKL. The CDR3 spells CASTRTGAAGANVLTF. CDR3 DNA: TGCGCCAGCACCAGGACAGGGGCCGCCGGGGCCAACGTCCTGACTTTC.

The V gene is TRBV9, the J gene TRBJ2-3, with 9 bases lining up with TRBD1. The CDR3 is 15 residues long. CDR1 is SGDLS and CDR2 is YYNGEE in the germline V gene. J gave up 3 bases and V 1 base, and 3 bases lay outside the gene matches. CDR3: CASSVQQGATDTQYF. CDR3 sequence (DNA): TGTGCCAGCAGCGTACAACAGGGGGCTACAGATACGCAGTATTTT.

This clonotype was observed a handful of times. The chain joins TRBV10-3 to TRBJ2-7; 12 bases match TRBD2. J lost 2 bases, V lost 4 bases, and 3 bases had no gene match. The CDR3 is 15 residues long. Germline V gene lookup returns CDR1 ENHRY and CDR2 SYGVKD. The CDR3: CAISGTSGATYEQYF. The CDR3 nucleotides are TGTGCCATCAGTGGGACTAGCGGGGCAACCTACGAGCAGTACTTC.

This clonotype was detected many times. The V gene is TRBV18, the J gene TRBJ2-3; D unclear. CDR1 is KGHSH and CDR2 is LQKENI in the germline V gene. Trimming removed 3 bases at V and 4 bases at J, with 8 bases between. The CDR3 extends over 13 amino acids. CDR3 nucleotides: TGTGCCAGCTCACCCAGCAGAGCAGATACGCAGTATTTT. Protein sequence: CASSPSRADTQYF.

This clonotype was counted once. J is TRBJ2-7 and V is TRBV5-5; 10 bases match TRBD1. This CDR3 comprises 16 residues. Per the germline V gene, CDR1 is SGHKS and CDR2 is YYEKEE (reference sequence). V lost 6 bases, J lost 3 bases, and 12 bases stayed unmatched. The CDR3 protein is CASTQLGTGANYEQYV. Here the CDR3 DNA reads TGTGCCAGCACCCAACTCGGGACAGGGGCCAACTACGAGCAGTACGTC.

This clonotype was detected ten times or more. This sequence joins TRBV4-1 and TRBJ2-1; weak D call: TRBD2 (7 bases). The V end lost 1 base, the J end lost 8 bases, and 18 bases lay between the germline ends. The CDR3 has 16 amino acids. The germline gives CDR1 MGHRA, CDR2 YSYEKL. This chain's CDR3 is CASSQGWGGAQDEQFF. The CDR3 DNA sequence: TGCGCCAGCAGCCAAGGTTGGGGGGGGGCCCAGGATGAGCAGTTCTTC.

This sequence joins TRBV12-3 or TRBV12-4 and TRBJ1-1, with D unresolved. V shed 3 bases and J shed 5 bases, with 13 bases lying between them. There are 14 residues in the CDR3. The CDR3 loop is CASSFEGVGTEAFF. The CDR3 DNA follows: TGTGCCAGCAGTTTCGAGGGTGTCGGAACTGAAGCTTTCTTT.

This chain joins TRBV5-1 and TRBJ1-1; D might be TRBD1 (5 bases). From germline, CDR1 is SGHRS and CDR2 YFSETQ. V dropped 5 bases and J dropped 1 base, with 15 bases sitting between them. The CDR3 covers 15 residues. In nucleotides, the CDR3 is TGCGCCAGCAGAAGGGGTTTCCTAGGGAACACTGAAGCTTTCTTT. As protein: CASRRGFLGNTEAFF.

Comment on this clonotype: Mismatch with germline at one junction end may stem from a read error. The V gene is TRBV14, the J gene TRBJ2-1; 9 bases are shared with TRBD2. The CDR3 length is 16 residues. CDR1 SGHDN and CDR2 FVKESK come from the germline V gene. CDR3 in DNA: TGTGCCTGCAGCCTCTTCAGCGGGGGGCATTACAATGAGCAGTTCTTC. Translation gives CACSLFSGGHYNEQFF.

This clonotype showed up just a few times. This chain uses TRBV4-3 with TRBJ2-2; TRBD1 might be the D (6 bases). Germline assignment: CDR1 LGHNA and CDR2 YSLEER. Trimming took 1 base from V and 1 from J, leaving 10 bases between them. This CDR3 is built from 16 residues. The CDR3 sequence is CASSQALGGNTGELFF. The CDR3 DNA reads TGCGCCAGCAGCCAAGCCCTAGGGGGGAACACCGGGGAGCTGTTTTTT.

This clonotype was picked up a small number of times. The chain uses TRBV24-1 and TRBJ2-6; D uncertain. CDR1 is KGHDR, CDR2 SFDVKD, per germline. This CDR3 is 14 amino acids long. Trimming pared 4 bases from V and 2 bases from J, leaving 5 bases between. The CDR3 coding sequence is TGTGCCACCAGTGACACCGCTGGGGCCAACGTCCTGACTTTC. Its translation: CATSDTAGANVLTF.

The chain couples TRBV5-4 to TRBJ1-5; TRBD1 is a possible D gene (5 bases). Germline V gene data show CDR1 as SGHNT and CDR2 as YYREEE (reference sequence). V was shortened by 2 bases and J by 3 bases, with 15 bases between the two germline ends. This CDR3 contains 16 residues. The CDR3 bases are TGTGCCAGCAGCTTCTCGGGGAGGGGCGACAATCAGCCCCAGCATTTT. This codes for CASSFSGRGDNQPQHF.

This clonotype showed up just a few times. The rearrangement uses TRBV12-3 or TRBV12-4 and TRBJ2-7; 8 bases map to TRBD1. Trimming removed 5 bases from V and 2 bases from J; junction bases left unmatched: 5. This CDR3 has 14 residues. CDR3 in amino acids: CASSPRTGTYEQYF. The CDR3 DNA follows: TGTGCCAGCAGTCCGAGGACAGGGACCTACGAGCAGTACTTC.

This clonotype was seen more than once but under ten times. This chain links TRBV11-2 with TRBJ2-1; no clear D gene. CDR1 SGHAT and CDR2 FQNNGV come from the germline V gene. V was shortened by 4 bases and J by 3 bases, with 10 bases between the two germline ends. This CDR3 has 14 residues. The DNA of the CDR3 is TGTGCCAGCAGCTCCCTTTCGGGCTACAATGAGCAGTTCTTC. Protein: CASSSLSGYNEQFF.